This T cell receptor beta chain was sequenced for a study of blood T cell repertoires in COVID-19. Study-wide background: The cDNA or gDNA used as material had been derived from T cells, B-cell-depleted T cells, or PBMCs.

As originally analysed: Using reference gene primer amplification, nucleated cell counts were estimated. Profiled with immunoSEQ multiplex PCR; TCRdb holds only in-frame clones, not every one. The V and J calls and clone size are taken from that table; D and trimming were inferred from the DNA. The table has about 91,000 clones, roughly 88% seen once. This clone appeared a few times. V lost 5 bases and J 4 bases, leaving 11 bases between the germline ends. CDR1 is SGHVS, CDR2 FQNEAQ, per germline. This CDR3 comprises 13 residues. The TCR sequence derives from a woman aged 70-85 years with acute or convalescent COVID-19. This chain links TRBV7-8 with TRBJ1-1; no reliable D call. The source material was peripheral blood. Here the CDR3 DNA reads TGTGCCAGCAGCCCTCGGGTGAGCACTGAAGCTTTCTTT. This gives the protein CASSPRVSTEAFF.